This entry lists 3 T cell receptor beta chains sequenced from one sample in a study of shared clonotypes between healthy human individuals. The data were produced by immunoSEQ multiplex PCR, yet TCRdb's version contains in-frame clones alone and is incomplete. The sample contains a few million clones, around 90% of which appear only once. Sequencing used naive CD4+ T cells sorted from blood. The subset denotes: CD45RA+ positively selected. The receptors shown here come from a man younger than 35 in good health.

The rearrangement uses TRBV9 and TRBJ1-2; 7 nucleotides match TRBD1. CDR3 length: 16 amino acids. Germline CDR1 reads SGDLS; CDR2 reads YYNGEE. Germline trimming cut 4 bases from V and 2 bases from J; bases unmatched to any gene: 11. CDR3 sequence reads: CASSPPGQTANYGYTF. DNA of the CDR3: TGTGCCAGCAGCCCGCCGGGACAGACGGCCAACTATGGCTACACCTTC.

The CDR3 region has the DNA TGTGCCATCAGTTGGGGGGGAAGCACAGATACGCAGTATTTT. Protein: CAISWGGSTDTQYF. J is TRBJ2-3 and V is TRBV10-3; 7 bases agree with TRBD2. Germline V gene lookup returns CDR1 ENHRY and CDR2 SYGVKD. The ends lost 5 bases at V and 0 bases at J; junction bases unmatched: 2. The CDR3 length is 14 residues.

With respect to this clone: Other DNA sequences from this sample encode an identical CDR3 as well. The rearrangement uses TRBV5-1 and TRBJ1-5; TRBD1 is a possible D gene (5 bases). This CDR3 region has 15 residues. The germline V and J ends were trimmed by 0 bases and 3 bases, with 10 bases remaining between them. Germline CDR1 reads SGHRS; CDR2 reads YFSETQ. In DNA form, the CDR3 reads TGCGCCAGCAGCTTGGACGGAGGGGACAATCAGCCCCAGCATTTT. As protein: CASSLDGGDNQPQHF.